These T cell receptor beta chains were read from a single sample in a study of regulatory T cells in long-lasting Graves disease. TCRdb independently ran MiXCR on the multiplex PCR reads; one entry per CDR3 protein. The sample lists approximately 390,000 distinct CDR3 sequences, about 17% seen once, with roughly a fifth in the top ten. These data were also reused for a study on T cells in Graves' hyperthyroidism and ophthalmopathy.

Sample: peripheral blood mononuclear cells (PBMCs), taken at new diagnosis, from a patient treated with antithyroid drugs. Every receptor here comes from a woman aged 18-29 years with Graves disease. Each CDR3 is given with its conserved first and last residue. The D gene is left open where the match is weak. Clone sizes are given selectively: once, few, many, or a class where the clone is expanded.

v_call	d_call	j_call	clone_size	cdr3_aa	cdr3_nt
TRBV15	-	TRBJ2-2	once	CATTRDRPGELFF	TGTGCCACCACGCGGGATCGTCCCGGGGAGCTGTTTTTT
TRBV30	-	TRBJ1-1	many	CAWMIDGFETFF	TGTGCCTGGATGATCGACGGGTTTGAAACTTTCTTT
TRBV28	TRBD2	TRBJ2-5	many	CASRPAGGETQYF	TGTGCCAGCAGGCCTGCGGGGGGAGAGACCCAGTACTTC
TRBV6-2/TRBV6-3	-	TRBJ2-1	many	CASSGAEYNEQFF	TGTGCCAGCTCAGGGGCGGAATACAATGAGCAGTTCTTC
TRBV3-1	-	TRBJ2-3	many	CASTTGAFTDTQYF	TGTGCCAGCACCACGGGGGCTTTCACAGATACGCAGTATTTT
TRBV27	-	TRBJ1-5	-	CASRGGTNQPQHF	TGTGCCAGCAGAGGGGGGACCAATCAGCCCCAGCATTTT
TRBV18	TRBD1	TRBJ1-4	-	CASSPETGWTNEKLFF	TGTGCCAGCTCACCAGAGACAGGGTGGACTAATGAAAAACTGTTTTTT
TRBV28	-	TRBJ2-2	many	CASMKETSPGELFF	TGTGCCAGCATGAAGGAGACTAGTCCCGGGGAGCTGTTTTTT
TRBV5-1	-	TRBJ2-5	many	CASSLRLRAETQYF	TGCGCCAGCAGCCTCAGATTAAGGGCGGAGACCCAGTACTTC
TRBV10-2	-	TRBJ2-6	-	CASSRSSTISGANVLTF	TGCGCCAGCAGTCGATCGTCGACTATCTCTGGGGCCAACGTCCTGACTTTC
TRBV27	TRBD1	TRBJ2-2	few	CASSLLGSGGTGELFF	TGTGCCAGCAGTTTATTGGGCTCAGGGGGCACCGGGGAGCTGTTTTTT
TRBV28	TRBD2	TRBJ2-4	many	CASTMGTSANIQYF	TGTGCCAGCACCATGGGGACTAGCGCAAACATTCAGTACTTC
TRBV28	TRBD2	TRBJ2-1	many	CASTPGRGDGNEQFF	TGTGCCAGCACCCCTGGGCGGGGGGATGGCAATGAGCAGTTCTTC
TRBV2	TRBD1	TRBJ1-2	many	CASSGTGENYGYTF	TGTGCCAGCAGCGGGACAGGGGAAAACTATGGCTACACCTTC
TRBV20-1	-	TRBJ1-1	-	CSAWAGTEDFF	TGCAGTGCTTGGGCAGGGACTGAAGATTTCTTT
TRBV3-1	TRBD2	TRBJ2-3	many	CASSQEPRLAGGDTQYF	TGTGCCAGCAGCCAAGAACCCCGGCTAGCGGGAGGGGATACGCAGTATTTT
TRBV7-6	TRBD1	TRBJ2-3	-	CASSSTGGEIGTDTQYF	TGTGCCAGCAGCTCCACAGGGGGCGAAATCGGGACAGATACGCAGTATTTT
TRBV5-1	TRBD2	TRBJ2-3	-	CASSWVTSGRAADTQYF	TGCGCCAGCAGCTGGGTGACTAGCGGGAGGGCTGCAGATACGCAGTATTTT
TRBV7-9	-	TRBJ2-2	-	CASSLVGLPNTGELFF	TGTGCCAGCAGCTTAGTGGGGTTACCGAACACCGGGGAGTTGTTTTTT
TRBV7-2	-	TRBJ1-5	-	CASSLAYRNQPQHF	TGTGCCAGCAGCTTGGCATACCGCAATCAGCCCCAGCATTTT